This TCR beta chain derives from a study of blood T cell repertoires in COVID-19. The Seattle patients joined while their infection was active and were tracked longitudinally afterward. Libraries were prepared by immunoSEQ multiplex PCR; TCRdb keeps only in-frame clonotypes and omits some of them. Here the sample spans tens of thousands of clones, more than 80% being singletons. Germline-derived CDR1 and CDR2 are LGHNA and YSLEER. CDR3 length: 16 residues. With 2 bases clipped from V and 8 bases from J, the junction kept 11 bases outside the gene matches. The material sequenced was peripheral blood. The chain has TRBV4-3 and TRBJ2-1; 8 bases agree with TRBD2. This TCR came from a man in his forties or fifties with COVID-19, enrolled during active disease. The CDR3 bases are TGCGCCAGCAGCCAATTCCAAGCGGGAGTTAACGATGAGCAGTTCTTC. Residues: CASSQFQAGVNDEQFF.